This T cell receptor (beta chain) derives from a study of spatial heterogeneity in lung cancer (dated by TCRdb to between 2019 and 2020). About the study as a whole: Beta-chain transcripts were consistently detected in greater numbers than alpha-chain transcripts, which likely reflected higher beta-chain transcript abundance. In the raw uncorrected reads, each unique combination of TCR and UMI appeared more than ten times on average. In non-small cell lung cancer, the study made a quantitative comparison of TCR alpha and beta repertoires among multiple tumor regions, matched nontumor lung and blood. Nonsynonymous mutation counts, determined by whole-exome sequencing of tumor tissue, were related to features of the TCR repertoire. Both alpha and beta chains were TCR-sequenced in hundreds of tumor regions, 64 matched nontumor lung samples and around 54 PBMC samples obtained at surgery.

CDR1 and CDR2, per the germline V gene, are MNHEY and SVGEGT. Inclusive of the bounding cysteine and phenylalanine, the CDR3 is 12 residues long. The only DNA kept is the CDR3, 36 bases in frame from the first base. Trimming removed 2 bases from V and 8 bases from J, leaving 7 bases between the germline ends. Overall study outcomes, separate from this receptor: Ubiquitous expanded tumor TCRs were found in blood more often at tumor resection than at routine follow-up. Additional single-cell paired TCR alpha and beta sequencing was considered necessary to confirm, at a functional level, the hypothesis that regional TCRs recognize regional mutations.

This clonotype has a handful of counts. Its antigen remains undetermined. Per-nucleotide qualities are absent, and no much larger clonotype sits a single base away. The meaning of the sample's time point label: sample taken at primary tumor resection. Without any cell sorting, TCR sequencing was performed on whole RNA extracted either from tumor and nontumor lung tissue or from cryopreserved PBMC samples. Donors were 72 patients with early-stage, untreated non-small cell lung cancer from the lung TRACERx cohort. A patient was chosen for TCR sequencing only when enough RNA was available from at least two tumor regions. The library came from 5' RACE. Sequencing took place on a NextSeq 500. To allow correction of PCR and sequencing errors, the TCR library protocol tagged every TCR cDNA molecule with a unique molecular identifier. Turning to the authors' computational methods: TCR identification, UMI-based error correction and CDR3 extraction were all carried out with Decombinator tools. Expanded TCRs were defined as those above a frequency of 2 per 1,000, corresponding to the top 1% of the tumor frequency distribution. Renyi diversity was computed with the R vegan package after each repertoire had been subsampled 100 times to 5,000 TCRs. To build CDR3 similarity networks, amino acid triplet string-kernel similarity was used, and CDR3s were connected when their pairwise similarity was above 0.82. TCRdb took the public reads, trimmed them with fastp at Q25, ran MiXCR for clone calling and kept in-frame beta chains. Entries that share a CDR3 protein sequence are merged under the most common genes and DNA. The V and J calls were not made by the authors but by TCRdb's processing. The sample profile shows tens of thousands of distinct CDR3 sequences; approximately 18% of them were found once. Clones ranked in the top ten supply roughly 5.6% of the sample.

The chain couples TRBV6-2 or TRBV6-3 to TRBJ2-1, with a weak D call of TRBD2 (5 bases match). This clonotype originated in a male donor with early-stage non-small cell lung cancer. The material sequenced was PBMCs, taken at surgery. The CDR3 region has the sequence CASSYKRDEQFF. The DNA is as follows: TGTGCCAGCAGTTACAAGAGGGATGAGCAGTTCTTC.